The clone carrying this T cell receptor beta chain was seen at least ten times. Its antigen is as yet unknown. The CDR3 has 15 amino acids. The ends were cut back, 0 bases at V and 0 bases at J, with 4 bases in the middle. Germline V gene sequence: CDR1 SGHNT, CDR2 YYREEE (reference sequence). The data were obtained in a study of spatial heterogeneity in lung cancer. Whole-study context: Mean representation of each unique TCR and UMI combination in the raw reads exceeded ten occurrences.

Time point specified: sample taken at primary tumor resection. Findings and caveats of the study: Tumor mutation counts were tracked by expanded intratumoral alpha and beta TCR counts. Approximate estimated coverage of tumor T cells amounted to 6.5% to 8% for alpha and roughly 14% for beta chains.

TCRdb fed the 5' RACE reads into MiXCR, producing one record per CDR3 protein. The table lists about 20,000 distinct CDR3 sequences, around 8.1% of them singletons. This TCR was sampled from a male donor with early-stage non-small cell lung cancer. Material: lung tumor tissue, obtained at surgery. This chain uses TRBV5-4 with TRBJ2-6; D gene uncertain. For the CDR3, the DNA is TGTGCCAGCAGCTTGGCGCGCTCTGGGGCCAACGTCCTGACTTTC. Encoded protein: CASSLARSGANVLTF.